A single sample is the source of the 2 T cell receptor beta chains below, sequenced in a study of blood T cell repertoires in COVID-19. TCRdb's table, derived via immunoSEQ multiplex PCR, lists solely in-frame clones and lacks some. The data hold 200,000 to 250,000 clones, with around 82% observed a single time. Sequencing input: peripheral blood. The receptors shown here come from a woman aged 80 or over with active or convalescent COVID-19.

The chain is built from TRBV3-1 (or the pseudogene TRBV3-2) and TRBJ2-7, with D maybe TRBD2 (6 bases). V dropped 0 bases and J dropped 3 bases, with 12 bases sitting between them. The CDR3 sequence is 15 residues long. CDR1 LGHDT and CDR2 YNNKEL come from the germline V gene (reference sequence). In DNA, the CDR3 is TGTGCCAGCAGCCAAGAACGGGACTCCAACTACGAGCAGTACTTC. It encodes CASSQERDSNYEQYF.

The chain joins TRBV5-3 to TRBJ2-5, with 8 bases identical to TRBD1. TRBV5-3 belongs to the ORF category, with a function that is uncertain. With V trimmed by 9 bases and J by 9 bases, 16 bases remained unmatched. The CDR3 has 14 amino acids. The CDR3 DNA reads as TGTGCCATCCCGGGACAGGACCTCATTGGGGCCCAGTACTTC. As protein: CAIPGQDLIGAQYF.